This T cell receptor beta chain was captured by sequencing in a study of cytomegalovirus exposure and HLA in healthy donors. The CDR3 totals 16 residues. TCRdb's table, derived via immunoSEQ multiplex PCR, lists solely in-frame clones and lacks some. This sample has 190,000 or so clones, with roughly 80% found just once. As concerns this clone: The antigen is not known.

Points from the study as a whole: Over 150 TCR beta chains were listed as cytomegalovirus-associated.

The TCR was taken from a woman between 18 and 30 years old in good health and CMV-seropositive. The V call is TRBV1, the J call TRBJ2-5; TRBD2, the D gene given by the table, was not confirmed from the DNA. TRBV1 is labeled a pseudogene. Sequences were obtained from PBMCs. The CDR3 reads CTSSQDLAGGRLTQYF. CDR3 in DNA: TGCACCAGCAGCCAAGATCTCGCGGGGGGCCGGCTGACCCAGTACTTC.